The entry that follows covers one T cell receptor (beta chain) sequence. The data originate from a study of cytomegalovirus exposure and HLA in healthy donors. PCR employed 60 Vbeta and 13 Jbeta primers. Using immunoSEQ multiplex PCR, the repertoire was profiled, and TCRdb retains in-frame clones only, with some absent. The data show some 200,000 clones, roughly three quarters seen once. The ends were cut back, 0 bases at V and 4 bases at J, with 12 bases in the middle. The CDR3 extends over 15 amino acids. Germline V lookup: CDR1 GTSNPN, CDR2 SVGIG (reference sequence). The origin of this receptor is a woman in her forties or fifties in good health and CMV-seronegative. The rearrangement links TRBV30 to TRBJ1-4, with D hard to call. The source material was PBMCs. The CDR3, as DNA: TGTGCCTGGAGTGTACAGTTCAAGGATAATGAAAAACTGTTTTTT. Residues: CAWSVQFKDNEKLFF.